A selection of T cell receptor beta chains follows, all from one sample in a study of CD4 T cells in relation to SARS-CoV-2 and coronaviruses. The repertoire was sequenced with immunoSEQ multiplex PCR; TCRdb's copy has only in-frame clones and lacks some. The sample contains 65,000 or so clones, around 86% of which appear only once. The sequencing sample was made of memory CD4+ T cells from PBMCs. The receptor set was obtained from a human donor in good health. Both conserved end residues are part of each CDR3. Fields, in order: V gene, D gene, CDR3 length, clone size, J gene, CDR3 DNA, CDR3 protein. A D gene is named only where the DNA matches it firmly. Some rows mark clone size as missing; the rest say once, few, many or name a class of expanded clone.

V: TRBV5-1; D: .; length: 15; size: once; J: TRBJ2-4; DNA: TGCGCCAGCAGCTTCGGCAGGGGCGCCCTAAACATTCAGTACTTC; CDR3: CASSFGRGALNIQYF
V: TRBV29-1; D: TRBD2; length: 19; size: .; J: TRBJ2-3; DNA: TGCAGCGTTGACTCCTTCGCTAGCGGGAGGATTGGGAGCACAGATACGCAGTATTTT; CDR3: CSVDSFASGRIGSTDTQYF
V: TRBV18; D: TRBD2; length: 16; size: .; J: TRBJ2-3; DNA: TGTGCCAGCTCACTCCGGACTAGCGGTGCGGGAGATACGCAGTATTTT; CDR3: CASSLRTSGAGDTQYF
V: TRBV3-1/TRBV3-2; D: TRBD1; length: 15; size: .; J: TRBJ1-6; DNA: TGTGCCAGCAGCGAGGGGGCAGGATTAAATTCACCCCTCCACTTT; CDR3: CASSEGAGLNSPLHF
V: TRBV7-2; D: TRBD1; length: 14; size: .; J: TRBJ2-7; DNA: TGTGCCAGCAGCCCGGGGACAGGGGGCTACGAGCAGTACTTC; CDR3: CASSPGTGGYEQYF
V: TRBV27; D: .; length: 13; size: once; J: TRBJ2-3; DNA: TGTGCCAGCAGTTTAGCCTTCACAGATACGCAGTATTTT; CDR3: CASSLAFTDTQYF
V: TRBV24-1; D: .; length: 14; size: .; J: TRBJ1-5; DNA: TGTGCCACCAGTGGAAGACAGTTCAATCAGCCCCAGCATTTT; CDR3: CATSGRQFNQPQHF
V: TRBV6-1; D: .; length: 14; size: .; J: TRBJ2-2; DNA: TGTGCCAGCAGTGAAGCACCCGGGCACCGGGAGCTGTTTTTT; CDR3: CASSEAPGHRELFF
V: TRBV2; D: .; length: 14; size: .; J: TRBJ2-7; DNA: TGTGCCAGCAGTGTGGCTCCGGACAGCATCGAGCAGTACTTC; CDR3: CASSVAPDSIEQYF
V: TRBV21-1; D: .; length: 19; size: once; J: TRBJ2-7; DNA: TGTGCCAGCAGCAAAGATGGGACTAGCGTGGTTGGAAGCTCCTACGAGCAGTACTTC; CDR3: CASSKDGTSVVGSSYEQYF
V: TRBV12-3/TRBV12-4; D: TRBD2; length: 13; size: .; J: TRBJ2-7; DNA: TGTGCCAGCAGACGGGGGGGGATCTACGAGCAGTACTTC; CDR3: CASRRGGIYEQYF
V: TRBV7-2; D: TRBD1; length: 15; size: .; J: TRBJ1-6; DNA: TGTGCCAGCAGCTTAACGGGACAGGAGAATTCACCCCTCCACTTT; CDR3: CASSLTGQENSPLHF
V: TRBV5-1; D: .; length: 12; size: .; J: TRBJ2-5; DNA: TGCGCCAGCAGCTGGGATAAAGAGACCCAGTACTTC; CDR3: CASSWDKETQYF
V: TRBV28; D: TRBD1; length: 13; size: once; J: TRBJ1-6; DNA: TGTGCCAGCCTTAGACAGGGGAACTCACCCCTCCACTTT; CDR3: CASLRQGNSPLHF
V: TRBV5-1; D: .; length: 16; size: .; J: TRBJ2-2; DNA: TGCGCCAGCAGCTCCGGGGACAGCGGGAAAACCGGGGAGCTGTTTTTT; CDR3: CASSSGDSGKTGELFF
V: TRBV3-1/TRBV3-2; D: .; length: 13; size: .; J: TRBJ1-1; DNA: TGTGCCAGCAGCTTGGGCGATTACACTGAAGCTTTCTTT; CDR3: CASSLGDYTEAFF
V: TRBV5-4; D: .; length: 16; size: .; J: TRBJ2-5; DNA: TGTGCCAGCAGCTTGGGGGGGGCGGGGTACCAAGAGACCCAGTACTTC; CDR3: CASSLGGAGYQETQYF
V: TRBV30; D: TRBD1; length: 15; size: .; J: TRBJ1-2; DNA: TGTGCCTCCGGGACAGGGGGCGCGTCACTAGCTGGCTACACCTTC; CDR3: CASGTGGASLAGYTF
V: TRBV19; D: .; length: 13; size: once; J: TRBJ1-4; DNA: TGTGCCAGTAGTGAAGGACCGGACAGAAAACTGTTTTTT; CDR3: CASSEGPDRKLFF
V: TRBV13; D: .; length: 12; size: .; J: TRBJ2-2; DNA: TGTGCCAGCAGCTCCCGAGCCGGGGAGCTGTTTTTT; CDR3: CASSSRAGELFF
V: TRBV7-2; D: TRBD2; length: 14; size: .; J: TRBJ2-1; DNA: TGTGCCAGCAGCTTAGACAACCTAGCGGGACTGCAGTTCTTC; CDR3: CASSLDNLAGLQFF
V: TRBV11-3; D: .; length: 12; size: once; J: TRBJ2-5; DNA: TGTGCCAACCCTAAGGTTCGAGAGACCCAGTACTTC; CDR3: CANPKVRETQYF
V: TRBV30; D: TRBD1; length: 17; size: .; J: TRBJ2-7; DNA: TGTGCCTGGAGCGTCACGCTTCCGGGACAGGGGGCCTACGAGCAGTACTTC; CDR3: CAWSVTLPGQGAYEQYF
V: TRBV9; D: .; length: 13; size: .; J: TRBJ1-4; DNA: TGTGCCAGCAGCACCGAAGGCGGGGAAAAACTGTTTTTT; CDR3: CASSTEGGEKLFF
V: TRBV4-1; D: TRBD2; length: 17; size: .; J: TRBJ2-7; DNA: TGCGCCAGCAGCCAGGTTCCGGGACTAGCGGGGTCCTACGAGCAGTACTTC; CDR3: CASSQVPGLAGSYEQYF
V: TRBV28; D: .; length: 12; size: .; J: TRBJ1-1; DNA: TGTGCCAGCAGTTGGACAGAGACTGAAGCTTTCTTT; CDR3: CASSWTETEAFF
V: TRBV19; D: .; length: 12; size: .; J: TRBJ1-2; DNA: TGTGCCAGTAGTCGGGCAGCGTATGGCTACACCTTC; CDR3: CASSRAAYGYTF
V: TRBV29-1; D: TRBD1; length: 12; size: .; J: TRBJ1-2; DNA: TGCAGCTTAGGGACAGGGAACTATGGCTACACCTTC; CDR3: CSLGTGNYGYTF
V: TRBV7-9; D: .; length: 15; size: .; J: TRBJ1-4; DNA: TGTGCCAGCAGCTTAGCCCGGGGGGCTAATGAAAAACTGTTTTTT; CDR3: CASSLARGANEKLFF
V: TRBV18; D: .; length: 14; size: .; J: TRBJ2-1; DNA: TGTGCCAGCTCACCTCGCGCAGCCGACAATGAGCAGTTCTTC; CDR3: CASSPRAADNEQFF
V: TRBV3-1/TRBV3-2; D: .; length: 14; size: .; J: TRBJ1-1; DNA: TGTGCCAGCAGCCCCGGACTGGAAAACACTGAAGCTTTCTTT; CDR3: CASSPGLENTEAFF
V: TRBV11-3; D: .; length: 15; size: .; J: TRBJ2-1; DNA: TGTGCCAGCAGCCAGGGGACCAGCTCCTACAATGAGCAGTTCTTC; CDR3: CASSQGTSSYNEQFF
V: TRBV18; D: .; length: 13; size: .; J: TRBJ1-5; DNA: TGTGCCAGCTCACAACAAGAAGATCAGCCCCAGCATTTT; CDR3: CASSQQEDQPQHF
V: TRBV28; D: .; length: 15; size: .; J: TRBJ2-3; DNA: TGTGCCAGCAGATCCACAGGGCTGCGCACAGATACGCAGTATTTT; CDR3: CASRSTGLRTDTQYF
V: TRBV7-9; D: .; length: 13; size: .; J: TRBJ2-2; DNA: TGTGCCAGCAGCTATCTGAACACCGGGGAGCTGTTTTTT; CDR3: CASSYLNTGELFF
V: TRBV14; D: .; length: 11; size: .; J: TRBJ2-1; DNA: TGTGCCAGCAGCCACCGGGCTGAGCAGTTCTTC; CDR3: CASSHRAEQFF
V: TRBV25-1; D: .; length: 14; size: .; J: TRBJ1-4; DNA: TGTGCCAGCAGTGATAGAACCTCCCAGGAAAAACTGTTTTTT; CDR3: CASSDRTSQEKLFF
V: TRBV3-1/TRBV3-2; D: .; length: 15; size: .; J: TRBJ2-3; DNA: TGTGCCAGCAGCCAAGCTCAGGGCTCCGGGGATACGCAGTATTTT; CDR3: CASSQAQGSGDTQYF
V: TRBV6-5; D: TRBD1; length: 15; size: once; J: TRBJ2-4; DNA: TGTGCCACACTAGCCCGGGACAGGGGCCGAAACATTCAGTACTTC; CDR3: CATLARDRGRNIQYF
V: TRBV18; D: TRBD2; length: 16; size: .; J: TRBJ2-3; DNA: TGTGCCAGCTCACCACAAGCGGGGCGAAGCACAGATACGCAGTATTTT; CDR3: CASSPQAGRSTDTQYF
V: TRBV5-4; D: TRBD1; length: 15; size: .; J: TRBJ2-3; DNA: TGTGCCAGCAGAGGGGGCGGAATTACCACAGATACGCAGTATTTT; CDR3: CASRGGGITTDTQYF
V: TRBV18; D: .; length: 15; size: .; J: TRBJ1-5; DNA: TGTGCCAGCTCACTTGGGACTGGGGGGTATCAGCCCCAGCATTTT; CDR3: CASSLGTGGYQPQHF
V: TRBV5-4; D: TRBD1; length: 15; size: .; J: TRBJ2-1; DNA: TGTGCCAGCAGCCTAGACAGGGGGGCCTACAATGAGCAGTTCTTC; CDR3: CASSLDRGAYNEQFF
V: TRBV3-1/TRBV3-2; D: .; length: 15; size: .; J: TRBJ2-3; DNA: TGTGCCAGCAGCCAATTCCTACGCGGTGCAGATACGCAGTATTTT; CDR3: CASSQFLRGADTQYF
V: TRBV19; D: TRBD1; length: 14; size: .; J: TRBJ1-5; DNA: TGTGCCAGTAGTATCGAGGACAGGGGGGAGCCCCAGCATTTT; CDR3: CASSIEDRGEPQHF
V: TRBV5-1; D: TRBD1; length: 14; size: .; J: TRBJ1-1; DNA: TGCGCCAGCAGCTTGGTAGAGGGGGCAGGAGAAGCTTTCTTT; CDR3: CASSLVEGAGEAFF
V: TRBV5-1; D: .; length: 12; size: once; J: TRBJ2-3; DNA: TGCGCCAGCAGCTTGGAAGCAGATACGCAGTATTTT; CDR3: CASSLEADTQYF
V: TRBV10-3; D: .; length: 15; size: .; J: TRBJ2-1; DNA: TGTGCCATCAACCGGAGAAGCGGAGGTAACAATGAGCAGTTCTTC; CDR3: CAINRRSGGNNEQFF
V: TRBV7-9; D: .; length: 13; size: .; J: TRBJ1-4; DNA: TGTGCCATCCCATCGTGGGAAGAGGAAAAACTGTTTTTT; CDR3: CAIPSWEEEKLFF
V: TRBV2; D: .; length: 14; size: .; J: TRBJ2-3; DNA: TGTGCCAGCAAAATGGAGGGCCCCACAGATACGCAGTATTTT; CDR3: CASKMEGPTDTQYF
V: TRBV10-3; D: .; length: 13; size: .; J: TRBJ1-3; DNA: TGTGCCATCGGGCAGGGATATGAAAACACCATATATTTT; CDR3: CAIGQGYENTIYF
V: TRBV9; D: .; length: 14; size: .; J: TRBJ1-5; DNA: TGTGCCAGCAGCGTAGGGACGGCAAATCAGCCCCAGCATTTT; CDR3: CASSVGTANQPQHF
V: TRBV6-5; D: .; length: 14; size: .; J: TRBJ1-1; DNA: TGTGCCAGCAGTTACATGCCGGGGCTCTCTGAAGCTTTCTTT; CDR3: CASSYMPGLSEAFF